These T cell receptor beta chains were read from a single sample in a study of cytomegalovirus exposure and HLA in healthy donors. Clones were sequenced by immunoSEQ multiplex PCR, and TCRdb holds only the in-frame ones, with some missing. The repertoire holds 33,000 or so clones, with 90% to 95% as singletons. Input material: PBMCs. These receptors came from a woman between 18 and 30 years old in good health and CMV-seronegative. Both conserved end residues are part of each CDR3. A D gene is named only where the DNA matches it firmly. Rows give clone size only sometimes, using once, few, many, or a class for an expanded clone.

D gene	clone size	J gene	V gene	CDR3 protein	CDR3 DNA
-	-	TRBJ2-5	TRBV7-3	CASSLGARQETQYF	TGTGCCAGCAGCTTAGGGGCACGACAAGAGACCCAGTACTTC
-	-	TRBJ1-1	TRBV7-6	CASSPEANTEAFF	TGTGCCAGCAGCCCAGAGGCGAACACTGAAGCTTTCTTT
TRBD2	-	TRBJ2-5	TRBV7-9	CASVLGLAGAETQYF	TGTGCCAGCGTCTTGGGACTAGCGGGAGCCGAGACCCAGTACTTC
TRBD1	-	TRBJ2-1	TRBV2	CASSRRQGLDEQFF	TGTGCCAGCAGTAGGCGACAGGGGCTGGATGAGCAGTTCTTC
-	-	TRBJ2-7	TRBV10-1	CASWHYSLTYEQYF	TGCGCCAGCTGGCACTATTCTTTAACCTACGAGCAGTACTTC
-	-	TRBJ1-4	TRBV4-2	CASSPSEATNEKLFF	TGTGCCAGCAGCCCATCGGAGGCGACTAATGAAAAACTGTTTTTT
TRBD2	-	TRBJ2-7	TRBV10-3	CAIRGVGETSGQQYF	TGTGCCATCAGGGGGGTTGGGGAGACTAGCGGCCAGCAGTACTTC
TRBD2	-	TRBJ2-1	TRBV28	CASSSPSGRLSYNEQFF	TGTGCCAGCAGTTCCCCTAGCGGGAGGCTCTCCTACAATGAGCAGTTCTTC
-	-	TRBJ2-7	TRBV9	CASSVGPSSYEQYF	TGTGCCAGCAGCGTGGGGCCGTCCTCCTACGAGCAGTACTTC
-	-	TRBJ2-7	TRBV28	CASSTEGRGTYEQYF	TGTGCCAGCAGTACTGAGGGACGAGGGACTTACGAGCAGTACTTC
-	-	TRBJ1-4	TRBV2	CASSRQGKNEKLFF	TGTGCCAGCAGCCGCCAGGGGAAAAATGAAAAACTGTTTTTT
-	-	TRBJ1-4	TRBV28	CASSLSLAAFSLFF	TGTGCCAGCAGTCTGAGCCTGGCGGCCTTCTCACTGTTTTTT
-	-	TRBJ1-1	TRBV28	CASRPSMRGAFF	TGTGCCAGCAGACCAAGCATGCGGGGAGCTTTCTTT
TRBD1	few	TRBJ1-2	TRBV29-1	CSVRDSLYGYTF	TGCAGCGTCAGGGACAGTCTTTATGGCTACACCTTC
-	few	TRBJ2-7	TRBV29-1	CSVPLGAYEQYF	TGCAGCGTTCCCTTGGGCGCCTACGAGCAGTACTTC
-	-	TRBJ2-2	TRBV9	CASTTTGTGELFF	TGTGCCAGCACGACCACAGGGACCGGGGAGCTGTTTTTT
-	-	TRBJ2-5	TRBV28	CASSLAGRVRETQYF	TGTGCCAGCAGTTTGGCGGGGCGGGTTCGAGAGACCCAGTACTTC
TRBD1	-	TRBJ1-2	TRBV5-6	CASSFAGGSSYGYTF	TGTGCCAGCAGTTTCGCAGGGGGGTCTAGCTATGGCTACACCTTC
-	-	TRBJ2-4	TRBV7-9	CASSLGLAKNIQYF	TGTGCCAGCAGCTTAGGACTAGCCAAAAACATTCAGTACTTC
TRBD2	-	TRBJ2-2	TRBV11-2	CASSYAGSGRGGELFF	TGTGCCAGCAGCTACGCCGGTAGCGGGAGAGGCGGGGAGCTGTTTTTT
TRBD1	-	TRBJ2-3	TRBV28	CAHTGASTDTQYF	TGTGCCCACACAGGGGCTAGCACAGATACGCAGTATTTT
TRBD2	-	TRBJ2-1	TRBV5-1	CASSPGLAAYTNEQFF	TGCGCCAGCAGCCCGGGGCTAGCGGCGTATACCAATGAGCAGTTCTTC
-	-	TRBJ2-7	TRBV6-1	CASSARGKGHEQYF	TGTGCCAGCAGTGCCCGGGGGAAGGGCCACGAGCAGTACTTC
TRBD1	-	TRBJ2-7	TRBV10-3	CAVSRDRTSYEQYF	TGTGCCGTTAGCCGGGACAGGACTTCCTACGAGCAGTACTTC
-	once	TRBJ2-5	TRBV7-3	CASSLNGGGEETQYF	TGTGCCAGCAGCTTGAACGGAGGGGGGGAGGAGACCCAGTACTTC
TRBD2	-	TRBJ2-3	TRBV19	CASSIGSGSGDTQYF	TGTGCCAGTAGTATAGGTAGCGGGAGTGGAGATACGCAGTATTTT
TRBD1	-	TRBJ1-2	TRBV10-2	CASSEGGANYGYTF	TGCGCCAGCAGTGAAGGGGGCGCAAACTATGGCTACACCTTC
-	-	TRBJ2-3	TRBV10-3	CAISESAGVTSTDTQYF	TGTGCCATCAGTGAGTCAGCAGGCGTCACTAGCACAGATACGCAGTATTTT
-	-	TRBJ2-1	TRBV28	CASKPRMGLGYNEQFF	TGTGCCAGCAAACCTCGGATGGGTCTCGGGTACAATGAGCAGTTCTTC